One and the same sample provided the 3 T cell receptor beta chains below, sequenced in a study of OX40 agonist ivuxolimab in advanced cancers. Libraries were prepared by immunoSEQ multiplex PCR; TCRdb keeps only in-frame clonotypes and omits some of them. The table records 60,000 to 100,000 clones, about 84% of them present only once. This sample comprised CD4+ or CD8+ T cells sorted from blood, obtained in a trial of the OX40 agonist ivuxolimab. The receptors originated from an adult with an advanced solid tumor such as melanoma, head and neck, liver or kidney cancer.

In this sample, this clone turned up once. The chain recombines TRBV5-6 with TRBJ1-6; 9 bases line up with TRBD1. The CDR3 spans 14 residues. V gave up 2 bases and J gave up 10 bases; unmatched junction bases: 4. Germline values: CDR1 SGHDT, CDR2 YYEEEE. DNA of the CDR3: TGTGCCAGCAGCTTTACAGGGGGCCTGTCACCCCTCCACTTT. This gives the protein CASSFTGGLSPLHF.

In regard to this clone: The sample has other DNA sequences that encode this CDR3 too. The chain has TRBV7-2 and TRBJ1-5; no definite D call. Germline V gene lookup returns CDR1 SGHTA and CDR2 FQGNSA. V gave up 0 bases and J gave up 2 bases, with 5 bases separating them. The CDR3 has 14 residues. This CDR3 is CASSLATGNQPQHF. CDR3 DNA sequence: TGTGCCAGCAGCTTAGCGACGGGCAATCAGCCCCAGCATTTT.

This chain connects TRBV19 to TRBJ1-2; 7 nucleotides align to TRBD1. The V gene end was trimmed by 1 base and the J gene end by 6 bases; junction bases not matched to a gene: 5. The germline CDR1 and CDR2 sequences are LNHDA and SQIVND (reference sequence). This CDR3 has 14 residues. As DNA, the CDR3 is TGTGCCAGTAGTATAGTTGGACAGGTGGATGGCTACACCTTC. It specifies CASSIVGQVDGYTF.